The 16 T cell receptor beta chains below come from one sample, sequenced in a study of blood T cell repertoires in COVID-19. Sequenced by immunoSEQ multiplex PCR; TCRdb stores in-frame clones only, minus some. The sample lists about 180,000 clones; roughly 87% were seen once. Sequenced: PBMCs or T cells enriched from blood (not recorded which). Source of these receptors: a human donor with acute COVID-19. The donor label of this sample is uncertain.

This sequence joins TRBV19 and TRBJ1-5; D unresolved. The V end was cut by 4 bases, the J end by 2 bases, with 6 bases between. Germline V gives CDR1 LNHDA, CDR2 SQIVND (reference sequence). The CDR3 is 13 residues long. CDR3 coding DNA: TGTGCCAGTAGTAGACTGCGCAATCAGCCCCAGCATTTT. This codes for CASSRLRNQPQHF.

J is TRBJ1-4 and V is TRBV6-6; 7 nucleotides agree with TRBD1. The CDR3 is 16 residues long. V was clipped by 2 bases and J by 8 bases; unmatched bases: 11. Germline V gives CDR1 MNHNY, CDR2 SVGAGI (reference sequence). This chain's CDR3 is CASSYAGQAIEEKLFF. The CDR3 coding sequence is TGTGCCAGCAGTTACGCCGGACAGGCAATAGAAGAAAAACTGTTTTTT.

This chain joins TRBV5-4 and TRBJ2-7; no clear D gene. Looked up from germline, CDR1 is SGHNT and CDR2 is YYREEE (reference sequence). Trimming took 2 bases from V and 1 from J, leaving 7 bases between them. This CDR3 is built from 13 residues. DNA for the CDR3: TGTGCCAGCAGCTTTTGGGCGTCCTACGAGCAGTACTTC. Residues: CASSFWASYEQYF.

The chain joins TRBV30 to TRBJ1-6; 9 bases are shared with TRBD1. Germline CDR1 GTSNPN, CDR2 SVGIG (reference sequence). After removal of 4 bases from V and 7 bases from J, the junction contained 2 bases not matched to a gene. The CDR3 has 13 residues. The CDR3 DNA sequence: TGTGCCTGGACGGGACAGGGCAATTCACCCCTCCACTTT. It yields the protein CAWTGQGNSPLHF. Full variable domain (missing parts from reference TRBV30 and TRBJ1-6): SQTIHQWPATLVQPVGSPLSLECTVEGTSNPNLYWYRQAAGRGLQLLFYSVGIGQISSEVPQNLSASRPQDRQFILSSKKLLLSDSGFYLCAWTGQGNSPLHFGNGTRLTVT.

This sequence joins TRBV10-3 and TRBJ1-3, with 10 bases that match TRBD1. Trimming took 6 bases from V and 2 from J; bases not matched to a gene: 7. The CDR3 length is 16 residues. The V gene's germline CDR1 is ENHRY and CDR2 SYGVKD. The CDR3 region has the DNA TGTGCCATCAGCGGGGACAGGGGTGTCACTGGAAACACCATATATTTT. Translating it yields CAISGDRGVTGNTIYF.

There are a few counts of this clone. This sequence joins TRBV11-1 and TRBJ1-1; D is unresolved. V was cut by 3 bases and J by 1 base, with 3 bases left in between. CDR3 length: 12 residues. Germline CDR1 SGHAT, CDR2 FQDESV (reference sequence). CDR3 sequence: CASSFGNTEAFF. The CDR3 DNA is TGTGCCAGCAGCTTCGGGAACACTGAAGCTTTCTTT. Filled out from reference TRBV11-1 and TRBJ1-1, the complete variable domain reads EAEVAQSPRYKITEKSQAVAFWCDPISGHATLYWYRQILGQGPELLVQFQDESVVDDSQLPKDRFSAERLKGVDSTLKIQPAELGDSAMYLCASSFGNTEAFFGQGTRLTVV.

The chain couples TRBV2 to TRBJ2-1, with D possibly TRBD1 on 6 matching bases. Trimming removed 3 bases from V and 5 bases from J, with 11 bases in between. Germline-derived CDR1 and CDR2 are SNHLY and FYNNEI. The CDR3 spans 14 residues. The CDR3 region is CASSEGDTDNEQFF. The DNA for the CDR3 is TGTGCCAGCAGTGAGGGGGACACCGACAATGAGCAGTTCTTC.

The J gene is TRBJ2-3, the V gene TRBV20-1; 7 positions agree with TRBD2. Per germline, CDR1 DFQATT and CDR2 SNEGSKA (reference sequence). The V segment lost 3 bases and the J segment 2 bases; nucleotides outside the gene matches: 5. The CDR3 loop spans 14 amino acids. This CDR3 reads CSASPSGYTDTQYF. In nucleotides, the CDR3 is TGCAGTGCTAGTCCTAGCGGTTACACAGATACGCAGTATTTT.

The rearrangement uses TRBV5-1 and TRBJ2-5, with D tentatively TRBD1 (6 bases). V lost 3 bases, J lost 0 bases, and 9 bases lay in between. The length of the CDR3 is 14 residues. Looked up from germline, CDR1 is SGHRS and CDR2 is YFSETQ. The CDR3 spells CASSSQGNQETQYF. In DNA, the CDR3 is TGCGCCAGCAGCTCACAGGGTAACCAAGAGACCCAGTACTTC.

The chain is built from TRBV19 and TRBJ2-3; TRBD1 agrees at 7 bases. With 4 bases clipped from V and 4 bases from J, the junction kept 11 bases outside the gene matches. CDR1 and CDR2 from the germline V gene are LNHDA and SQIVND (reference sequence). This CDR3 has 16 residues. CDR3 amino acids: CASSRGTEEVADTQYF. The CDR3 bases are TGTGCCAGTAGTAGGGGGACAGAGGAAGTGGCAGATACGCAGTATTTT. Together with reference TRBV19 and TRBJ2-3, the CDR3 gives the full variable domain: DGGITQSPKYLFRKEGQNVTLSCEQNLNHDAMYWYRQDPGQGLRLIYYSQIVNDFQKGDIAEGYSVSREKKESFPLTVTSAQKNPTAFYLCASSRGTEEVADTQYFGPGTRLTVL.

This clone was observed once. At one end the junction does not follow the germline gene, possibly because of a read error. The chain employs TRBV4-1 and TRBJ2-2; 7 nucleotides align to TRBD1. The CDR3 runs to 15 residues. Per germline, CDR1 MGHRA and CDR2 YSYEKL. CDR3 sequence: CASRQGGAVTGELFF. The CDR3 nucleotides are TGCGCCAGCAGGCAAGGGGGCGCGGTCACCGGGGAGCTGTTTTTT.

The chain recombines TRBV5-1 with TRBJ2-4, with 9 positions matching TRBD2. V dropped 5 bases and J dropped 8; count of bases not matched to a gene: 5. CDR3 size: 13 residues. Looked up from germline, CDR1 is SGHRS and CDR2 is YFSETQ. The CDR3 spells CASSGSGGHIQYF. CDR3 in DNA: TGCGCCAGCAGTGGAAGCGGGGGGCACATTCAGTACTTC.

V usage is TRBV7-2 and J usage is TRBJ2-3; perhaps TRBD1 as D (6 bases). Germline CDR1 reads SGHTA; CDR2 reads FQGNSA. The CDR3 sequence is 15 residues long. The V and J ends lost 1 base and 6 bases respectively, with 14 bases between them. CDR3 residues: CASSLVGQFGDTQYF. For the CDR3, the DNA is TGTGCCAGCAGCTTAGTGGGACAATTTGGCGATACGCAGTATTTT.

This clone was observed once. This chain links TRBV6-5 with TRBJ2-5, with 7 bases matching TRBD1. J gave up 2 bases and V 4 bases, and 7 bases lay outside the gene matches. Germline CDR1 reads MNHEY; CDR2 reads SVGAGI. There are 15 residues in the CDR3. The CDR3 nucleotides read TGTGCCAGCAGTTCGGGACAGATCGGGCAAGAGACCCAGTACTTC. Amino acids: CASSSGQIGQETQYF.

This clone has only one observation. The gene calls are TRBV4-3 and TRBJ2-1, with TRBD1 matching 8 bases. V was clipped by 4 bases and J by 6 bases; unmatched bases: 8. Germline V CDR1 and CDR2: LGHNA, YSLEER. CDR3 size: 15 residues. CDR3 residues: CASSLWTGSGNEQFF. CDR3 bases: TGCGCCAGCAGCCTTTGGACAGGGTCGGGCAATGAGCAGTTCTTC.

The genes are TRBV27 and TRBJ1-2, with D uncertain. V was pared by 10 bases and J by 4 bases, with 25 bases between. CDR1 is MNHEY and CDR2 is SMNVEV in the germline V gene (reference sequence). The length of the CDR3 is 16 residues. The CDR3: CATTTDIGGLSYGYTF. In DNA form, the CDR3 reads TGTGCCACCACCACCGACATCGGAGGCCTCTCCTATGGCTACACCTTC.